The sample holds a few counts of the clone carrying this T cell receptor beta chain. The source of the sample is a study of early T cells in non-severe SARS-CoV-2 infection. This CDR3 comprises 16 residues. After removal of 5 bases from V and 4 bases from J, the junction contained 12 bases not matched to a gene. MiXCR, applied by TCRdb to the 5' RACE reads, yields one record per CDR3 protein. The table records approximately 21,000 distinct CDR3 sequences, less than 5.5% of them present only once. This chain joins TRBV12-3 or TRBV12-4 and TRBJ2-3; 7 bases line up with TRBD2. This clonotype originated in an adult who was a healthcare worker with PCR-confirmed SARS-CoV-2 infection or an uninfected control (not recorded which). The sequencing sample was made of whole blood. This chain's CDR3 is CASSHYGSGGADTQYF. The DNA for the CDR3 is TGTGCCAGCAGTCACTACGGGAGTGGGGGGGCAGATACGCAGTATTTT.